This T cell receptor (beta chain) was identified during a study of T cell responses to AZD1222 COVID-19 vaccine. Broader study findings: The donor cohort was predominantly white British with a female majority, and clonal diversity may have been underestimated. Spike-specific TCR breadth rose after two AZD1222 doses, and depth rose as well.

The CDR3 runs 19 residues. V shed 0 bases and J 2 bases; nucleotides not matched to a gene: 8. Looked up from germline, CDR1 is SGHRS and CDR2 is YFSETQ. In regard to this clone: Antigen: not known.

Clones were sequenced by immunoSEQ multiplex PCR, and TCRdb holds only the in-frame ones, with some missing. The sample includes 150,000 to 200,000 clones, 80% to 95% of them seen just once. The chain is built from TRBV5-1 and TRBJ2-1; 13 bases map to TRBD2. The receptor was isolated from an adult in good health. The material was peripheral blood, obtained on day 0 of AZD1222 vaccination. The CDR3 region is CASSLAEDTSGRAYNEQFF. CDR3 nucleotide sequence: TGCGCCAGCAGCTTGGCTGAAGATACTAGCGGGAGGGCCTACAATGAGCAGTTCTTC.